This T cell receptor (beta chain) was recorded in a study of human thymus T cells. Assay: immunoSEQ multiplex PCR; the TCRdb copy retains only in-frame clones and omits some. The sample consists of 70,000 to 75,000 clones, roughly 96% of them appearing once. The thymus was resected at corrective cardiac surgery. Serving as donors were healthy Finnish infants, each of whom was having open corrective surgery for congenital heart defects. About this clone itself: Its antigen remains unidentified.

CDR3 length equals 18 residues. Germline CDR1 is LNHNV and CDR2 is YYDKDF (reference sequence). The ends lost 5 bases at V and 8 bases at J; junction bases unmatched: 18. Findings of the study overall: Biased V and J segment usage appeared in thymus and peripheral blood. Related reports documented highly overlapping thymic repertoires among unrelated individuals.

Sample: thymus tissue. This chain connects TRBV15 to TRBJ2-1; the match to TRBD1 covers 10 bases. The TCR was taken from a girl in the first two years of life with a congenital heart defect but otherwise immunologically healthy. CDR3 in amino acids: CATSPRDRGPPPKDEQFF. The CDR3 nucleotides read TGTGCCACCAGCCCCCGGGACAGGGGTCCACCTCCTAAGGATGAGCAGTTCTTC.